These T cell receptor beta chains were read from a single sample in a study of early T cells in non-severe SARS-CoV-2 infection. Each CDR3 protein is one row after TCRdb ran MiXCR on the 5' RACE reads. The table includes approximately 50,000 distinct CDR3 sequences, around 10% detected once. The sequenced sample was whole blood, obtained at baseline. The source of these receptors is an adult who was a healthcare worker with PCR-confirmed SARS-CoV-2 infection or an uninfected control (not recorded which). Both conserved end residues are part of each CDR3. Each record gives: clone size, V gene, D gene, J gene, CDR3 DNA, CDR3 protein. A D gene is named only where the DNA matches it firmly. Only part of the rows carry a size: once, few, many, or a class if the clone is expanded.

many	TRBV7-3	TRBD2	TRBJ2-5	TGTGCCAGCAGCTATTCGGGAGGAATAGAGACCCAGTACTTC	CASSYSGGIETQYF
few	TRBV11-2	-	TRBJ2-7	TGTGCCAGCAGCTTAGGACCTCCAAAACACTACGAGCAGTACTTC	CASSLGPPKHYEQYF
medium-sized	TRBV11-2	TRBD1	TRBJ2-1	TGTGCCAGCAGCCTACAGGGGGCCTGGAATGAGCAGTTCTTC	CASSLQGAWNEQFF
medium-sized	TRBV7-9	-	TRBJ1-3	TGTGCCAGCAGCCAAGGTGGATCGGAGACTGAGGCCATATATTTT	CASSQGGSETEAIYF
-	TRBV7-9	-	TRBJ2-7	TGTGCCAGCAGCTCCGACAGAAACACCTACGAGCAGTACTTC	CASSSDRNTYEQYF
few	TRBV28	TRBD2	TRBJ2-7	TGTGCCAGCAGGCCACTAGCGGGGAAAACCTACGAGCAGTACTTC	CASRPLAGKTYEQYF
many	TRBV6-4	TRBD2	TRBJ2-1	TGTGCCAGCAGTGACTCTGGACTAGCGATCAATGAGCAGTTCTTC	CASSDSGLAINEQFF
few	TRBV4-1	-	TRBJ1-4	TGCGCCAGCAGCCACGTGGGTTATATAATAACAACTAATGAAAAACTGTTTTTT	CASSHVGYIITTNEKLFF
few	TRBV7-9	TRBD1	TRBJ2-3	TGTGCCAGCAGCGCAGGACAGGGGGCGGATACGCAGTATTTT	CASSAGQGADTQYF
-	TRBV29-1	TRBD1	TRBJ1-1	TGCAGCGCCCCCGGGACAGTTGGCACTGAAGCTTTCTTT	CSAPGTVGTEAFF
many	TRBV7-2	-	TRBJ2-1	TGTGCCAGCAGGCCTCTCAATGAGCAGTTCTTC	CASRPLNEQFF
-	TRBV5-1	-	TRBJ2-1	TGCGCCAGCAGCGGCCAAGGCTTGAATGAGCAGTTCTTC	CASSGQGLNEQFF
few	TRBV4-3	-	TRBJ2-5	TGCGCCAGCAGCCAAGGAATGACAGTCCAAGAGACCCAGTACTTC	CASSQGMTVQETQYF
medium-sized	TRBV6-4	TRBD1	TRBJ2-2	TGTGCCAGCAGCCAGGGGGCCGACACCGGGGAGCTGTTTTTT	CASSQGADTGELFF
few	TRBV7-8	TRBD2	TRBJ2-1	TGTGCCAGCAGCTTAGGAGGCGGGAGGTTGTACAATGAGCAGTTCTTC	CASSLGGGRLYNEQFF
few	TRBV6-5	TRBD1	TRBJ2-1	TGTGCCAGCAGTTACCGTCCCGGGACAGTGAATGAGCAGTTCTTC	CASSYRPGTVNEQFF
many	TRBV19	TRBD1	TRBJ1-5	TGTGCCAGTAGTATAAGGCGGCAGGGGGTAGGGGCCCAGCATTTT	CASSIRRQGVGAQHF
few	TRBV20-1	TRBD2	TRBJ2-3	TGCAGTGCCAGCGGGCGGGAGGCGGGCACAGATACGCAGTATTTT	CSASGREAGTDTQYF
-	TRBV5-1	-	TRBJ1-2	TGCGCCAGCAGCGCCGGGACACCATACTATGGCTACACCTTC	CASSAGTPYYGYTF
-	TRBV5-1	-	TRBJ2-5	TGCGCCAGCAGCTTCAGTCAACAAGAGACCCAGTACTTC	CASSFSQQETQYF
-	TRBV11-2	-	TRBJ2-5	TGTGCCAGCAGCGTAGGCGAAGAGACCCAGTACTTC	CASSVGEETQYF
many	TRBV28	-	TRBJ1-2	TGTGCCAGCAGTCCCCACAGTCTCTATGGCTACACCTTC	CASSPHSLYGYTF